These 13 T cell receptor beta chains were all obtained from the same sample, sequenced in a study of control samples from healthy donors and cancer patients. Profiled with immunoSEQ multiplex PCR; TCRdb holds only in-frame clones, not every one. Here the sample spans about 86,000 clones, approximately 95% being singletons. Sequences were obtained from blood. The receptor set was obtained from a woman in her 30s in good health.

The chain couples TRBV10-3 to TRBJ2-1; the match to TRBD2 covers 11 bases. The CDR3 is 15 residues long. J was trimmed by 8 bases and V by 3 bases; bases with no gene match: 6. Germline V CDR1 and CDR2: ENHRY, SYGVKD. The DNA for the CDR3 is TGTGCCATCAGTGATCTAGCGGGGGGCAGGGATGAGCAGTTCTTC. It codes for CAISDLAGGRDEQFF.

The chain uses TRBV15 and TRBJ1-2, with a tentative D call TRBD1 (6 bases). Deletions cut 4 bases from V and 7 bases from J, with 16 bases between. The CDR3 is 14 amino acids. Germline lookup yields CDR1 LNHNV and CDR2 YYDKDF (reference sequence). CDR3: CATSTGVLRGGYTF. The CDR3 region has the DNA TGTGCCACCAGCACAGGGGTATTAAGAGGTGGCTACACCTTC.

The J gene is TRBJ1-5, the V gene TRBV6-5; D not resolved. The CDR3 has 13 amino acids. The V end lost 6 bases, the J end lost 1 base, and 7 bases lay between the germline ends. Germline V CDR1 and CDR2: MNHEY, SVGAGI. CDR3 DNA sequence: TGTGCCAGCAGCGGTAGGAGCAATCAGCCCCAGCATTTT. It codes for CASSGRSNQPQHF.

V is TRBV19 and J is TRBJ2-5, with 11 bases that match TRBD1. After removal of 6 bases from V and 3 bases from J, the junction contained 9 bases not matched to a gene. The germline V gene has CDR1 LNHDA and CDR2 SQIVND (reference sequence). This CDR3 contains 16 residues. CDR3: CASRRAGTGGKETQYF. The CDR3 DNA sequence: TGTGCCAGTAGGCGAGCCGGGACAGGGGGGAAAGAGACCCAGTACTTC.

This chain links TRBV18 with TRBJ2-1; TRBD2 is a possible D gene (6 bases). Per germline, CDR1 KGHSH and CDR2 LQKENI. V dropped 4 bases and J dropped 3 bases, with 7 bases sitting between them. The CDR3 has 13 residues. CDR3 sequence (DNA): TGTGCCAGCTCACTAGCGGACTACAATGAGCAGTTCTTC. Encoded protein: CASSLADYNEQFF.

The chain uses TRBV5-5 and TRBJ1-1; D might be TRBD1 (6 bases). This CDR3 region has 16 residues. Germline lookup yields CDR1 SGHKS and CDR2 YYEKEE (reference sequence). V lost 1 base and J lost 1, with 14 bases in between. This chain's CDR3 is CASSLTGSLKNTEAFF. The CDR3 nucleotides read TGTGCCAGCAGCTTGACAGGGTCGCTAAAGAACACTGAAGCTTTCTTT.

This sequence joins TRBV4-1 and TRBJ1-5; D remains ambiguous. From germline, CDR1 is MGHRA and CDR2 YSYEKL. The CDR3 sequence is 15 residues long. V was trimmed by 0 bases and J by 6 bases, leaving 12 bases between them. Written as DNA, the CDR3 is TGCGCCAGCAGCCAAGATAGGGTTAATGTTCAGCCCCAGCATTTT. This encodes CASSQDRVNVQPQHF.

V usage is TRBV15 and J usage is TRBJ2-7; 11 positions match TRBD2. CDR1 is LNHNV, CDR2 YYDKDF, per germline (reference sequence). V was clipped by 1 base and J by 5 bases; unmatched bases: 7. This CDR3 region has 16 residues. CDR3 coding DNA: TGTGCCACCAGCAGAGCCGGACTAGCGGGCCCTAACGAGCAGTACTTC. This sequence encodes CATSRAGLAGPNEQYF. Drawing the rest from reference TRBV15 and TRBJ2-7, the complete variable domain is DAMVIQNPRYQVTQFGKPVTLSCSQTLNHNVMYWYQQKSSQAPKLLFHYYDKDFNNEADTPDNFQSRRPNTSFCFLDIRSPGLGDTAMYLCATSRAGLAGPNEQYFGPGTRLTVT.

Points on this clone: This specimen includes other DNA sequences encoding the same CDR3. The CDR3 DNA is TGTGCCAGTAGTAGCGACAGACAGAACACTGAAGCTTTCTTT. Its protein product is CASSSDRQNTEAFF. V gene TRBV19 combines with J gene TRBJ1-1, with D possibly matching TRBD1 (5 bases). CDR3 length: 14 residues. Germline CDR1 is LNHDA and CDR2 is SQIVND (reference sequence). The ends were cut back, 4 bases at V and 1 base at J, with 10 bases in the middle.

This clone has only a few counts. The genes are TRBV28 and TRBJ1-5; D remains ambiguous. Germline CDR1 reads MDHEN; CDR2 reads SYDVKM. V lost 1 base and J 7 bases, leaving 14 bases between the germline ends. The CDR3 spans 15 residues. Written as DNA, the CDR3 is TGTGCCAGCAGTTTATTGGATCTAACAAGCCAGCCCCAGCATTTT. Its translation: CASSLLDLTSQPQHF. Together with reference TRBV28 and TRBJ1-5, the CDR3 gives the full variable domain: DVKVTQSSRYLVKRTGEKVFLECVQDMDHENMFWYRQDPGLGLRLIYFSYDVKMKEKGDIPEGYSVSREKKERFSLILESASTNQTSMYLCASSLLDLTSQPQHFGDGTRLSIL.

The DNA for the CDR3 is TGTGCCAGCAGTGAAGATGCAGGGGGCGGATTCTACGAGCAGTACTTC. Residues: CASSEDAGGGFYEQYF. The chain couples TRBV6-1 to TRBJ2-7, with 8 bases that match TRBD1. This CDR3 is built from 16 residues. V lost 1 base, J lost 3 bases, and 8 bases stayed unmatched. The V gene's germline CDR1 is MNHNS and CDR2 SASEGT.

This chain uses TRBV30 with TRBJ1-2; D possibly corresponds to TRBD1 (6 bases). V shed 0 bases and J shed 6 bases, with 14 bases lying between them. The length of the CDR3 is 14 residues. Germline CDR1 and CDR2: GTSNPN and SVGIG (reference sequence). Here the CDR3 DNA reads TGTGCCTGGAGTGTTTCAGGGGCGGGCCATGGCTACACCTTC. Amino acids: CAWSVSGAGHGYTF.

V is TRBV4-1 and J is TRBJ2-1; 8 nucleotides line up with TRBD2. CDR1 MGHRA and CDR2 YSYEKL come from the germline V gene. CDR3 length equals 16 residues. The V segment lost 0 bases and the J segment 8 bases; nucleotides outside the gene matches: 9. The CDR3, as DNA: TGCGCCAGCAGCCAAGATCCCAGCGGGAGTTTAGATGAGCAGTTCTTC. Translating gives CASSQDPSGSLDEQFF.